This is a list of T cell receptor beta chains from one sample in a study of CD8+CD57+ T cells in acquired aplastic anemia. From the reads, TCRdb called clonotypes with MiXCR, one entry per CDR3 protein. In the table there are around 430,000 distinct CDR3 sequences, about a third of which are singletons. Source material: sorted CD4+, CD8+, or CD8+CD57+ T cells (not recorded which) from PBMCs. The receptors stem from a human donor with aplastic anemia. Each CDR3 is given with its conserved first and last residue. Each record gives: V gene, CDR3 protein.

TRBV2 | CASSVGRAEYYGYTF
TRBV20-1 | CSAAISSGRGAETQYF
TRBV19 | CASSSAGAREQYF
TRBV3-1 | CASSQGTVSFSPLHF
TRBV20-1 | CSAKLQVATYEAFF
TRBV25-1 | CASSLEGTEQETQYF
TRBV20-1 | CSAVPGQGSIYTF
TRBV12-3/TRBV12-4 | CASSLEKEGLHF
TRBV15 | CATSRGSMNTEAFF
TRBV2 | CASSPRVQANYGYTF
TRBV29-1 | CSITQGATTNEKLFF
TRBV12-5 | CASGLEEEGPQHF
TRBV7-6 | CASSARLAGVGADTQYF
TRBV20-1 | CSARDFGRLNRSSGANVLTF
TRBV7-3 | CASSSDSTGELFF
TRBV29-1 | CSVEEPAGQKETQYF
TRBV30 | CAWSHPGRENTEAFF
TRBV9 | CASSYRTSGYEQYF
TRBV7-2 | CASSSDRGNTEASF
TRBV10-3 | CAISESWGTGNTF
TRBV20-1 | CSATDLSGSSYEQYF
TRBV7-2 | CASSLEGAAEETQYF
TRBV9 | CASSGDTNTGELFF